This T cell receptor (beta chain) stems from a study of breast tumors, draining lymph nodes, adjacent tissues. Study conclusions and caveats: Tumor and nontumor repertoires were significantly more similar in luminal-like than in basal-like breast cancer. Tumors had less TCR diversity than lymph nodes, more than nontumor tissue.

Axillary draining lymph nodes of breast cancer patients supplied the node samples. On this clonotype itself: As yet, its antigen is unknown.

MiXCR, run by TCRdb on the multiplex PCR reads, gives a single entry per CDR3 protein. The table includes over 200,000 distinct CDR3 sequences, roughly a third detected once. Between the trimmed V and J ends, which lost 5 bases and 6 bases, there was a span of 18 bases. Germline CDR1 and CDR2: DFQATT and SNEGSKA (reference sequence). The CDR3 covers 14 residues. The sequence derives from a female donor with breast cancer. Some clones in this sample may be carry-over from other donors' samples. V usage is TRBV20-1 and J usage is TRBJ2-3; the D call may be TRBD1 or TRBD2 (5 bases each). The sample consisted of axillary lymph node tissue. CDR3 sequence reads: CSAVTGRLGDTQYF. The CDR3 DNA reads as TGCAGTGCTGTTACGGGACGGCTAGGGGATACGCAGTATTTT.